This TCR beta chain stems from a study of T cell changes during pregnancy in multiple sclerosis. TCRdb's table, derived via immunoSEQ multiplex PCR, lists solely in-frame clones and lacks some. The profile shows tens of thousands of clones, roughly 91% of them singletons. The sample was CD4+ T cells from peripheral blood mononuclear cells, taken in the first trimester of pregnancy. This clonotype originated in a female donor in good health, enrolled as a control in a pregnancy study.

The CDR3 loop reads CASSVLRGSNEQFF. The CDR3 nucleotides are TGCGCCAGCAGTGTTTTGCGGGGCTCTAATGAGCAGTTCTTC. This chain connects TRBV10-2 to TRBJ2-1, with D perhaps matching TRBD2 (6 bases). The germline V gene has CDR1 WSHSY and CDR2 SAAADI. The CDR3 has 14 residues. Trimming shortened V by 4 bases and J by 7 bases, and 14 bases separated the two germline ends.